These 2 T cell receptor beta chains came from one sample sequenced in a study of T cell responses to AZD1222 COVID-19 vaccine. Clones were sequenced by immunoSEQ multiplex PCR, and TCRdb holds only the in-frame ones, with some missing. The table has 95,000 to 100,000 clones, over 75% seen once. Sequenced here: peripheral blood, sampled on day 0 of AZD1222 vaccination. These receptors all stem from an adult in good health.

This chain uses TRBV2 with TRBJ2-7; 8 positions match TRBD2. V was clipped by 7 bases and J by 4 bases; unmatched bases: 6. Germline CDR1 SNHLY, CDR2 FYNNEI. The CDR3 totals 13 residues. The DNA for the CDR3 is TGTGCCAGCAAGCGGGAGACCTCATACGAGCAGTACTTC. As protein: CASKRETSYEQYF.

This sequence joins TRBV12-3 or TRBV12-4 and TRBJ1-2, with D unresolved. Trimming pared 3 bases from V and 8 bases from J, leaving 10 bases between. The CDR3 runs 12 residues. The CDR3 coding sequence is TGTGCCAGCAGTTTCGGGCGGAACGGCTACACCTTC. Its protein product is CASSFGRNGYTF.